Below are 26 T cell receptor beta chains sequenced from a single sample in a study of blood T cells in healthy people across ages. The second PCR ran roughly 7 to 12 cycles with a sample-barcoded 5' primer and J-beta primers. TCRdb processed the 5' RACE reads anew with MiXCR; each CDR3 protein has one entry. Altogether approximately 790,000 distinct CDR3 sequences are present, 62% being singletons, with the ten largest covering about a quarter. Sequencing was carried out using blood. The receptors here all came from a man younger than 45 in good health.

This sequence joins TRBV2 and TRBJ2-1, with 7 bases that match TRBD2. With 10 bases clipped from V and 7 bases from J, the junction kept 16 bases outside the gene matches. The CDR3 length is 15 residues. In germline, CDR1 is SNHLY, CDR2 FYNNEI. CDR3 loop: CATTLGRLASNEQFF. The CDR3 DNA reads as TGTGCCACCACCCTGGGGCGACTAGCAAGTAATGAGCAGTTCTTC.

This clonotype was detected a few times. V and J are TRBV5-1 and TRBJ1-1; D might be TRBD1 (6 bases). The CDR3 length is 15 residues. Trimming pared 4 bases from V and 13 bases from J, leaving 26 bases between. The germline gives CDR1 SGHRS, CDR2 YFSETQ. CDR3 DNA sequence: TGCGCCAGCAGCCCGGTGTCAGGGGAAACACTGAAGCTTTTCTTT. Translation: CASSPVSGETLKLFF.

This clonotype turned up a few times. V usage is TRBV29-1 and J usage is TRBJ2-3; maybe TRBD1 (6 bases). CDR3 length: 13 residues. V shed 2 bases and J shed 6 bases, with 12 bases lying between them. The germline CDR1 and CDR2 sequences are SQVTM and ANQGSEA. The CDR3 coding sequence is TGCAGCGTTGAAACCACAGGGTCTGATACGCAGTATTTT. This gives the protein CSVETTGSDTQYF.

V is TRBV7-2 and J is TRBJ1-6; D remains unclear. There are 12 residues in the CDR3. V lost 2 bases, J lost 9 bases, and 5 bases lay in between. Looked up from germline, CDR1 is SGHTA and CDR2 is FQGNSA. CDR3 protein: CASSLRASPLHF. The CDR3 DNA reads TGTGCCAGCAGCTTACGGGCTTCACCCCTCCACTTT.

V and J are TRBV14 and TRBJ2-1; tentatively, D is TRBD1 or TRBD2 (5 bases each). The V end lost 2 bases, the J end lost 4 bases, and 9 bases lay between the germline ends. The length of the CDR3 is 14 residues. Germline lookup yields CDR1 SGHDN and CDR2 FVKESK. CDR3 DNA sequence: TGTGCCAGCAGCCAACGGGACCATTACAATGAGCAGTTCTTC. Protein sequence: CASSQRDHYNEQFF.

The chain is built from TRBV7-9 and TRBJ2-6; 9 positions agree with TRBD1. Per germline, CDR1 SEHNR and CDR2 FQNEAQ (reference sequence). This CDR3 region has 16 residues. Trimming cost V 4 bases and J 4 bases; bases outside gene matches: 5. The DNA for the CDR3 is TGTGCCAGCAGCTCGACAGGGGGTGGAGGGGCCAACGTCCTGACTTTC. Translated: CASSSTGGGGANVLTF. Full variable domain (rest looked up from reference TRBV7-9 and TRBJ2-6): DTGVSQNPRHKITKRGQNVTFRCDPISEHNRLYWYRQTLGQGPEFLTYFQNEAQLEKSRLLSDRFSAERPKGSFSTLEIQRTEQGDSAMYLCASSSTGGGGANVLTFGAGSRLTVL.

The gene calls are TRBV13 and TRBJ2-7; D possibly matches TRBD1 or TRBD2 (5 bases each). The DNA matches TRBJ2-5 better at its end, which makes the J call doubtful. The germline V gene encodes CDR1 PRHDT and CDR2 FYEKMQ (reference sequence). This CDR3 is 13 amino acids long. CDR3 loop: CASSLVGTETQYF. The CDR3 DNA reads TGTGCCAGCAGCTTAGTGGGGACCGAGACCCAGTACTTC.

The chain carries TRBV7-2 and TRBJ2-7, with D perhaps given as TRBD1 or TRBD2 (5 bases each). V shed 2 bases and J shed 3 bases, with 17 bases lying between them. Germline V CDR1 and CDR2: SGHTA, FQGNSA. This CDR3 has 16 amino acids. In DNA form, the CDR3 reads TGTGCCAGCAGCTTACTCGCAGGGTGGGGGAACTACGAGCAGTACTTC. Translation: CASSLLAGWGNYEQYF.

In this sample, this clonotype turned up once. The CDR3 sequence is CASRQALLGYGYTF. The CDR3 nucleotides are TGTGCCAGCAGACAGGCCCTGCTAGGGTATGGCTACACCTTC. The V call is TRBV27, the J call TRBJ1-2, with D possibly TRBD1 on 5 matching bases. Germline loops: CDR1 MNHEY, CDR2 SMNVEV (reference sequence). This CDR3 region has 14 residues. Trimming stripped 6 bases from V and 5 bases from J, with 16 bases between.

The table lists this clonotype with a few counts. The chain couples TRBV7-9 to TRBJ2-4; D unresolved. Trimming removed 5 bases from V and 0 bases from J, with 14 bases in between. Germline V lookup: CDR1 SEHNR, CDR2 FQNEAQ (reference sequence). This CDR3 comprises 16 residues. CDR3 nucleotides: TGTGCCAGCAGCCGTTACGAATCTCTAGCCAAAAACATTCAGTACTTC. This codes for CASSRYESLAKNIQYF.

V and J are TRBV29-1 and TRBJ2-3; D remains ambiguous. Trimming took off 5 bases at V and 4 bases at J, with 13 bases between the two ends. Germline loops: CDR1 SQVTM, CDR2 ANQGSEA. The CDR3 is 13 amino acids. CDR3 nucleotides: TGCAGCGTTACATCGTTGAGTTCAGATACGCAGTATTTT. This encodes CSVTSLSSDTQYF.

The CDR3 coding sequence is TGCAGTGCCCTTGGAGCAGGGGGGATAGCTAACTATGGCTACACCTTC. It translates to CSALGAGGIANYGYTF. This chain uses TRBV20-1 with TRBJ1-2; the match to TRBD1 covers 7 bases. CDR3 length: 16 residues. Germline V gives CDR1 DFQATT, CDR2 SNEGSKA (reference sequence). J lost 0 bases, V lost 6 bases, and 13 bases had no gene match.

The DNA for the CDR3 is TGTGCCAGCAGTTCCGGGGCATCCCAGCAAGAGACCCAGTACTTC. Translated, it gives CASSSGASQQETQYF. The chain recombines TRBV28 with TRBJ2-5; D possibly matches TRBD1 or TRBD2 (5 bases each). This CDR3 has 15 amino acids. CDR1 and CDR2 (germline): MDHEN, SYDVKM. Trimming removed 4 bases from V and 2 bases from J, with 14 bases in between.

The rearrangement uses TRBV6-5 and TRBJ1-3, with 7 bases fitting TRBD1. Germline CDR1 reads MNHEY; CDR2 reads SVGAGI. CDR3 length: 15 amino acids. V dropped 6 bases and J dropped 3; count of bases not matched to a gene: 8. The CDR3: CASSTPAGGGNTIYF. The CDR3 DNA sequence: TGTGCCAGCAGCACCCCCGCAGGGGGTGGAAACACCATATATTTT.

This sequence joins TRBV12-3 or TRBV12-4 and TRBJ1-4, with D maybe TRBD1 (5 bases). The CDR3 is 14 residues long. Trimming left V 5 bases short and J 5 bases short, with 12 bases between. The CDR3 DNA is TGTGCCAGCAGTGGGCAGGAGGGGAATGAAAAACTGTTTTTT. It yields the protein CASSGQEGNEKLFF.

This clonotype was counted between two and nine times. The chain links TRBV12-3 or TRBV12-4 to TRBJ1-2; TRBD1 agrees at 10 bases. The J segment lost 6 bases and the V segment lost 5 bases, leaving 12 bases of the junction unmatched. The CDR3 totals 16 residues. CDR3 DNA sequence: TGTGCCAGCAGTGCCCGGGACAGGGGTCCCTCTAATGGCTACACCTTC. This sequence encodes CASSARDRGPSNGYTF.

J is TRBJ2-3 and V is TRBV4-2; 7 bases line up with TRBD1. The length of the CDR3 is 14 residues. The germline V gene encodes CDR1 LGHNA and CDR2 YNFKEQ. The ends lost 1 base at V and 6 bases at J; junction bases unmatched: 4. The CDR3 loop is CASSQARGLDTQYF. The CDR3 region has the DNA TGTGCCAGCAGCCAAGCGAGGGGGCTCGATACGCAGTATTTT.

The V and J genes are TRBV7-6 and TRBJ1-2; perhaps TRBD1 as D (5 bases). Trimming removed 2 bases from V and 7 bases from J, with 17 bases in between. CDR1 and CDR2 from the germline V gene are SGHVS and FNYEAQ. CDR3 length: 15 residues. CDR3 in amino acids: CASSLSPSRVGGYTF. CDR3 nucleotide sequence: TGTGCCAGCAGCTTAAGCCCAAGCAGGGTCGGTGGCTACACCTTC. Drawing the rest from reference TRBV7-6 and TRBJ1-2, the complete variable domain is GAGVSQSPRYKVTKRGQDVALRCDPISGHVSLYWYRQALGQGPEFLTYFNYEAQQDKSGLPNDRFSAERPEGSISTLTIQRTEQRDSAMYRCASSLSPSRVGGYTFGSGTRLTVV.

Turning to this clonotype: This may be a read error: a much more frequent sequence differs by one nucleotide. The CDR3 DNA is TGCAGTGCGGTGACTAGCGGTAACAATGAGCAGTTCTTC. This codes for CSAVTSGNNEQFF. The V call is TRBV20-1, the J call TRBJ2-1; 9 positions agree with TRBD2. Germline values: CDR1 DFQATT, CDR2 SNEGSKA (reference sequence). V was clipped by 6 bases and J by 5 bases; unmatched bases: 5. CDR3 length: 13 amino acids.

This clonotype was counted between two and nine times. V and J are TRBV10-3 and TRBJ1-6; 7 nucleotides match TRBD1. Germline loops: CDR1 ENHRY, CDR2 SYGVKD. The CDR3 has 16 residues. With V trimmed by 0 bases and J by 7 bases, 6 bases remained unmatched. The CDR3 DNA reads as TGTGCCATCAGTGAGTCGGAACAGGGGCGGAATTCACCCCTCCACTTT. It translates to CAISESEQGRNSPLHF.

CDR3 sequence reads: CASSEIGGTGGHGELFF. CDR3 sequence (DNA): TGTGCCAGCAGTGAGATAGGAGGGACAGGGGGCCACGGGGAGCTGTTTTTT. The genes are TRBV2 and TRBJ2-2; 12 bases align to TRBD1. The CDR3 contains 17 residues. The germline V gene has CDR1 SNHLY and CDR2 FYNNEI. The V segment lost 3 bases and the J segment 7 bases; nucleotides outside the gene matches: 9.

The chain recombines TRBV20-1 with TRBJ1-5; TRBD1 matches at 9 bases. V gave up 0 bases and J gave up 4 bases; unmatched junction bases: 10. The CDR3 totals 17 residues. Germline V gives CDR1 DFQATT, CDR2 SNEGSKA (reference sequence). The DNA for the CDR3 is TGCAGTGCTAGAGATTCATCAGGACAGGGGAGTAATCAGCCCCAGCATTTT. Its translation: CSARDSSGQGSNQPQHF.

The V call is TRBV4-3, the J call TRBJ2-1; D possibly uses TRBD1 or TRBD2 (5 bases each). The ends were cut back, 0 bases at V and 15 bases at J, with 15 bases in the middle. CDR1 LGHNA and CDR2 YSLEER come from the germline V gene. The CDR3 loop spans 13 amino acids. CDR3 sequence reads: CASSQDPGTQTFF. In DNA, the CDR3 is TGCGCCAGCAGCCAAGACCCAGGGACCCAGACGTTCTTC.

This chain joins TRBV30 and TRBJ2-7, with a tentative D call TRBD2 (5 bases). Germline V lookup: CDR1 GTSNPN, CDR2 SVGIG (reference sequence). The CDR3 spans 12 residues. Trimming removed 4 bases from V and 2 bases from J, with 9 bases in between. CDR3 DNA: TGTGCCTGGACAGGAGGAACCTACGAGCAGTACTTC. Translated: CAWTGGTYEQYF.

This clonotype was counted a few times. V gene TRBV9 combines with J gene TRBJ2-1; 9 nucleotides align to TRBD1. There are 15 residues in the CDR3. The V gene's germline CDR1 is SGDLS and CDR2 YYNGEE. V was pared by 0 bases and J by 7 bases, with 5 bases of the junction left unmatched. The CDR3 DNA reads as TGTGCCAGCAGCGTAGCTGGGACAGGGTATAATGAGCAGTTCTTC. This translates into CASSVAGTGYNEQFF.

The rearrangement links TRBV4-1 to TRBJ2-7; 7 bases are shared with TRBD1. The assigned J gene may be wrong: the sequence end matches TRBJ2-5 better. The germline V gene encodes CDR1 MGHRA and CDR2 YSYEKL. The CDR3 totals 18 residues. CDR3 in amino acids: CASSPSSFGVRGLGTQYF. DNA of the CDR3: TGCGCCAGCAGCCCAAGTTCCTTCGGTGTTAGGGGGCTGGGGACCCAGTACTTC.